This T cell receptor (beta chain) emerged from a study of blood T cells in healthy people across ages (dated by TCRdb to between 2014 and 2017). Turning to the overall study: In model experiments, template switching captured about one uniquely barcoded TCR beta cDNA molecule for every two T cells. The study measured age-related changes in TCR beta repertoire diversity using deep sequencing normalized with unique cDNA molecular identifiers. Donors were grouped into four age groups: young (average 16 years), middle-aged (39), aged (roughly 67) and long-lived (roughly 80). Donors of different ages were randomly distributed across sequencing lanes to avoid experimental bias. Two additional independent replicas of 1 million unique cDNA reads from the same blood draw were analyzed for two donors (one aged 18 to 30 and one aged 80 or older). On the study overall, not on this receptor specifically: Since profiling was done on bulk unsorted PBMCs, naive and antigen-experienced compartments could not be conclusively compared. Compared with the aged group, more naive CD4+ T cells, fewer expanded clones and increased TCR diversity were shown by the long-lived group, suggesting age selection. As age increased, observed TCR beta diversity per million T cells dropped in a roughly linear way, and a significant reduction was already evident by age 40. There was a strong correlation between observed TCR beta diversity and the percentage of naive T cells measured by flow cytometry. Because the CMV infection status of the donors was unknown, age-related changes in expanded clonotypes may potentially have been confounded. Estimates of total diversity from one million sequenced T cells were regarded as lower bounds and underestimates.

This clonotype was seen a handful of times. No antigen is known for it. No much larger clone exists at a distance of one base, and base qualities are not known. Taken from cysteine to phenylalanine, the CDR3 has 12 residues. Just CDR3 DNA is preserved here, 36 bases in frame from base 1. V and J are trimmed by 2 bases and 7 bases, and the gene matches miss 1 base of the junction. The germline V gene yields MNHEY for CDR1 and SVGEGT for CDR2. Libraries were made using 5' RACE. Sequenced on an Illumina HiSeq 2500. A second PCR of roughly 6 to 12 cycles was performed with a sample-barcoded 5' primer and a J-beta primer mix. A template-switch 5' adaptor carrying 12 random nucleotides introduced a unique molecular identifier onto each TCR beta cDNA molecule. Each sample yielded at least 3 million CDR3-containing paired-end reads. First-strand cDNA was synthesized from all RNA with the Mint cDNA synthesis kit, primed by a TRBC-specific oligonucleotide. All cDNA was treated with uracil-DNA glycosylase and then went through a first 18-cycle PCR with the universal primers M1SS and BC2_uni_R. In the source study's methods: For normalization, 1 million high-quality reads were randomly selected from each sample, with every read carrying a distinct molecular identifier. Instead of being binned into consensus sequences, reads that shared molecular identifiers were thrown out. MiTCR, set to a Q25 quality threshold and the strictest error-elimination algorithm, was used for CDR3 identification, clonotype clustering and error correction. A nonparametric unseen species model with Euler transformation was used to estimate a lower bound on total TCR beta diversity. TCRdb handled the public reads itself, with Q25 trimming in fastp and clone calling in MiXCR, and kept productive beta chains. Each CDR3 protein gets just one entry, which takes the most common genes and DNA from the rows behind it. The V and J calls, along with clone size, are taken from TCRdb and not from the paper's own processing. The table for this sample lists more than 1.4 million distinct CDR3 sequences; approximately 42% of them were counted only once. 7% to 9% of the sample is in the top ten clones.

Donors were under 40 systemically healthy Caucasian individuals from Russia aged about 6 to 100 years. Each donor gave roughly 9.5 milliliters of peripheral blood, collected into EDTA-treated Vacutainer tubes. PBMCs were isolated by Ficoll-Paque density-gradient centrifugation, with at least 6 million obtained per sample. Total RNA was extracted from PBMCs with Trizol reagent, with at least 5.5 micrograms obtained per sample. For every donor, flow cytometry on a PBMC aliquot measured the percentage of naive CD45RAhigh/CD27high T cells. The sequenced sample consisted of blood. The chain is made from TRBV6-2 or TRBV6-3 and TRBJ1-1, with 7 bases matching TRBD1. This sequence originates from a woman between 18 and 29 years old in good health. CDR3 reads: CASSYGDSEAFF. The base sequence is TGTGCCAGCAGTTACGGGGACAGTGAAGCTTTCTTT.